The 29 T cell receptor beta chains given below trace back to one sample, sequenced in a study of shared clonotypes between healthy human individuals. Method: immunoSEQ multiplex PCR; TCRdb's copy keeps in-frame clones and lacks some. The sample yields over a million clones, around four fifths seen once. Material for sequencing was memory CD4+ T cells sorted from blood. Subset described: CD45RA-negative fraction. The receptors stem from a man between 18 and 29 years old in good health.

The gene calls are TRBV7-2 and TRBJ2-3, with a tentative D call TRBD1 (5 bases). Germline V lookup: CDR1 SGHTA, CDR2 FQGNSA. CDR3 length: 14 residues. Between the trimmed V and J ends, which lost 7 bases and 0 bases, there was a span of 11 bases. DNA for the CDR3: TGTGCCAGCACCAACCCAGGGAGCACAGATACGCAGTATTTT. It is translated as CASTNPGSTDTQYF.

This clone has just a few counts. The CDR3 spells CASSQALLATEAFF. In DNA, the CDR3 is TGCGCCAGCAGCCAAGCCCTCCTGGCCACTGAAGCTTTCTTT. This chain links TRBV4-3 with TRBJ1-1; D gene unclear. The CDR3 runs to 14 residues. V was cut by 1 base and J by 4 bases, with 10 bases left in between. Per germline, CDR1 LGHNA and CDR2 YSLEER.

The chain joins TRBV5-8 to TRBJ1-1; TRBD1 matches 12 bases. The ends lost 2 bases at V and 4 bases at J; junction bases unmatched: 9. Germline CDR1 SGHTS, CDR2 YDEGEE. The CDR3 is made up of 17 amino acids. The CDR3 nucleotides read TGTGCCAGCAGCTTTCGAGGGACAGGGGGCTTCGGCACTGAAGCTTTCTTT. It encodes CASSFRGTGGFGTEAFF.

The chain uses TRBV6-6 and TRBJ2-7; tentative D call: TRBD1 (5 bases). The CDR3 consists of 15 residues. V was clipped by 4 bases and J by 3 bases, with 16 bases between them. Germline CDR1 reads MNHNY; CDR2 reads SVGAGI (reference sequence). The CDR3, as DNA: TGTGCCAGCAGTTCCCACAGGACCAACGTCTACGAGCAGTACTTC. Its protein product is CASSSHRTNVYEQYF.

CDR3 DNA sequence: TGCGCCAGCAGCTTGGGGGAGTTTCCGTATAATTCACCCCTCCACTTT. This encodes CASSLGEFPYNSPLHF. The rearrangement uses TRBV5-1 and TRBJ1-6; D remains unclear. Germline loops: CDR1 SGHRS, CDR2 YFSETQ. Trimming stripped 0 bases from V and 4 bases from J, with 11 bases between. This CDR3 is 16 amino acids long. The variable domain in full, with the rest retrieved from reference TRBV5-1 and TRBJ1-6, is KAGVTQTPRYLIKTRGQQVTLSCSPISGHRSVSWYQQTPGQGLQFLFEYFSETQRNKGNFPGRFSGRQFSNSRSEMNVSTLELGDSALYLCASSLGEFPYNSPLHFGNGTRLTVT.

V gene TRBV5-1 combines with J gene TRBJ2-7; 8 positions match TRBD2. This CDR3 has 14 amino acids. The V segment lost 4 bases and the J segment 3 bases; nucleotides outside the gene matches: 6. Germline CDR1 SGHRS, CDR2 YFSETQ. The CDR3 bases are TGCGCCAGCAGCCACGGGACTAGTTTCTACGAGCAGTACTTC. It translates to CASSHGTSFYEQYF.

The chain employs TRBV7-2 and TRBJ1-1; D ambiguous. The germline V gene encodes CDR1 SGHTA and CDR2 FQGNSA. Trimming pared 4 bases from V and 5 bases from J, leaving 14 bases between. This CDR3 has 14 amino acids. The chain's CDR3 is CASSSVSVWTEAFF. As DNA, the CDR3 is TGTGCCAGCAGCTCGGTCTCGGTTTGGACTGAAGCTTTCTTT.

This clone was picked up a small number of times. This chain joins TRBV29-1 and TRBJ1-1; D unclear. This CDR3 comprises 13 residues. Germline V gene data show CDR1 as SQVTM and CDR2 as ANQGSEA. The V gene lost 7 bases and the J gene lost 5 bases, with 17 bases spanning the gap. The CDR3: CSAVAQEGTEAFF. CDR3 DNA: TGCAGCGCCGTGGCGCAGGAGGGTACTGAAGCTTTCTTT.

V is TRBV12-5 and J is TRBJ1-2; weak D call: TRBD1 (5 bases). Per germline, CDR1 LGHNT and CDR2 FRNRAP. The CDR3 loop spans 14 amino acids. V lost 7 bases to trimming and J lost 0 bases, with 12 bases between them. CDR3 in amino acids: CASARGEANYGYTF. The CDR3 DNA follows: TGTGCTAGTGCTCGGGGGGAAGCTAACTATGGCTACACCTTC.

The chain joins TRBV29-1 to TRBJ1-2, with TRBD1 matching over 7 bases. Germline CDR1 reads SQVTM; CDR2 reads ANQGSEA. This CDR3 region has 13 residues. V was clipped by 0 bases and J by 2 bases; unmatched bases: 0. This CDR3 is CSVEEQGNYGYTF. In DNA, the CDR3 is TGCAGCGTTGAAGAACAGGGGAACTATGGCTACACCTTC.

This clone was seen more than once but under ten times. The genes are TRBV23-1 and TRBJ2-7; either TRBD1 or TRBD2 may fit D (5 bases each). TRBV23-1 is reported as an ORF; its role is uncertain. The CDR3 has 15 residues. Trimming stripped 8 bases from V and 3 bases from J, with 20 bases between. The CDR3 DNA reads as TGCGCCAGCGGGTTGAGGGGCAGCCGCCGCTACGAGCAGTACTTC. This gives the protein CASGLRGSRRYEQYF.

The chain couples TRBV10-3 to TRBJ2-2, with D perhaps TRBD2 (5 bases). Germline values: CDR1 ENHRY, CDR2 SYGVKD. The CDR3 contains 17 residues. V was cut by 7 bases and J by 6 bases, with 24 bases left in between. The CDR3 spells CAIKSSLGLAGAGELFF. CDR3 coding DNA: TGTGCCATCAAATCGTCCCTCGGGCTAGCCGGGGCCGGGGAGCTGTTTTTT.

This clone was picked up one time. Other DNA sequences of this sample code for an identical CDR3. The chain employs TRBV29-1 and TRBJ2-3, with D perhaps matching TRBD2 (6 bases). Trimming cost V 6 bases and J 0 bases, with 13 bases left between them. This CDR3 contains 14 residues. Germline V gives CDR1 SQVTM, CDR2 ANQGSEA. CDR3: CSVPRGTSTDTQYF. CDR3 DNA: TGCAGCGTGCCACGTGGGACTAGCACAGATACGCAGTATTTT.

The CDR3 loop is CAWSVTYDDTQYF. The CDR3 nucleotides are TGTGCCTGGAGTGTTACTTATGACGATACGCAGTATTTT. This rearrangement joins TRBV30 to TRBJ2-3; D gene unclear. V was trimmed by 0 bases and J by 6 bases, leaving 10 bases between them. CDR3 length: 13 amino acids. The germline V gene has CDR1 GTSNPN and CDR2 SVGIG (reference sequence).

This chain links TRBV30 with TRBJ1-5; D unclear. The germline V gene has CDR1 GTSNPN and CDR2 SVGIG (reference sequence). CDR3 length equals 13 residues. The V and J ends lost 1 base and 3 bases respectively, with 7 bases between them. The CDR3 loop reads CAWSESHNQPQHF. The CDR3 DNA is TGTGCCTGGAGTGAAAGTCACAATCAGCCCCAGCATTTT.

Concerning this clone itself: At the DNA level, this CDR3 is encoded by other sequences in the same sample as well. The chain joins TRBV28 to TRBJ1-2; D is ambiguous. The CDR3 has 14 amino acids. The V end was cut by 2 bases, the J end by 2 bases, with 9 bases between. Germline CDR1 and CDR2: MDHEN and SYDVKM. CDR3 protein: CASSLGSTNYGYTF. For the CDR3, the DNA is TGTGCCAGCAGTTTAGGGTCTACCAACTATGGCTACACCTTC.

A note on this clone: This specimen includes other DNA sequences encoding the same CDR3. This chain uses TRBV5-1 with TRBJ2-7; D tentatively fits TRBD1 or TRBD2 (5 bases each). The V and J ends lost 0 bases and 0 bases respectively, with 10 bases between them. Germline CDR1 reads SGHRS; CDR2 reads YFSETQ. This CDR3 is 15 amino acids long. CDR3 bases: TGCGCCAGCAGCTTGGGGGTCGGGGCCTCCTACGAGCAGTACTTC. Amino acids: CASSLGVGASYEQYF.

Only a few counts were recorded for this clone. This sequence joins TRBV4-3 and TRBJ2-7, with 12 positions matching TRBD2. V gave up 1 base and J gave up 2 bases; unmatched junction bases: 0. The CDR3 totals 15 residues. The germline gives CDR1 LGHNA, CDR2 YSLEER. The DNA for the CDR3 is TGCGCCAGCAGCCAAGGGACTAGCGGGACCTACGAGCAGTACTTC. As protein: CASSQGTSGTYEQYF.

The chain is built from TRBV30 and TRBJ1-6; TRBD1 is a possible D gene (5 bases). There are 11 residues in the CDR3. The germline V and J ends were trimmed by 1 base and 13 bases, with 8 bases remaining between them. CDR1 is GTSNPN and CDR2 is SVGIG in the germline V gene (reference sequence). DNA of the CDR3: TGTGCCTGGAGTGCCCCAGGGCCCCTCCACTTT. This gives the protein CAWSAPGPLHF.

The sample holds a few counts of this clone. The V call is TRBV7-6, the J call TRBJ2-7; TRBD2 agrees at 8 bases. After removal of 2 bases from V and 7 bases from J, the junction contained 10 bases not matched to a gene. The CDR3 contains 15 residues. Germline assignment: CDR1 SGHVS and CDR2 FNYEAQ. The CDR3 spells CASSLMVAGTGEQYF. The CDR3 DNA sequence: TGTGCCAGCAGCTTAATGGTAGCGGGAACTGGTGAGCAGTACTTC.

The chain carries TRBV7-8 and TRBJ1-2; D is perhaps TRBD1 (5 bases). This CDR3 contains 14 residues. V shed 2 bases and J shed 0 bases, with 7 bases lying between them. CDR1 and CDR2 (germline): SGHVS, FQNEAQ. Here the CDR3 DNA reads TGTGCCAGCAGCTTACGGGGGACTAACTATGGCTACACCTTC. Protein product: CASSLRGTNYGYTF. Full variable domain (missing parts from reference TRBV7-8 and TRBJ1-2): GAGVSQSPRYKVAKRGQDVALRCDPISGHVSLFWYQQALGQGPEFLTYFQNEAQLDKSGLPSDRFFAERPEGSVSTLKIQRTQQEDSAVYLCASSLRGTNYGYTFGSGTRLTVV.

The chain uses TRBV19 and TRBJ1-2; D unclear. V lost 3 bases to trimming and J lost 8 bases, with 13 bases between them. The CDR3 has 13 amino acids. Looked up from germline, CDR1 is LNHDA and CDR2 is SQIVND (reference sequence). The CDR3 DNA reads TGTGCCAGTAGTATCTCCGGATACGACGGCTACACCTTC. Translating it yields CASSISGYDGYTF.

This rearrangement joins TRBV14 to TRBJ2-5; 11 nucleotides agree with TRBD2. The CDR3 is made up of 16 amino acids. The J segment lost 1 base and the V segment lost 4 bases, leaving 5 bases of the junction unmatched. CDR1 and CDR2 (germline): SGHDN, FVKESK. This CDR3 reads CASSLGLAATQETQYF. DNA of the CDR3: TGTGCCAGCAGCCTGGGACTAGCGGCGACCCAAGAGACCCAGTACTTC.

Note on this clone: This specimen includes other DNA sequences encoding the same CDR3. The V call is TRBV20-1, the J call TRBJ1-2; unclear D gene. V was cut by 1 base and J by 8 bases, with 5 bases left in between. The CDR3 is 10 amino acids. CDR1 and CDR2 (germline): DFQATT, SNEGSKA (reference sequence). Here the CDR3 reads CSARVGGYTF. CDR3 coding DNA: TGCAGTGCTAGAGTAGGGGGCTACACCTTC.

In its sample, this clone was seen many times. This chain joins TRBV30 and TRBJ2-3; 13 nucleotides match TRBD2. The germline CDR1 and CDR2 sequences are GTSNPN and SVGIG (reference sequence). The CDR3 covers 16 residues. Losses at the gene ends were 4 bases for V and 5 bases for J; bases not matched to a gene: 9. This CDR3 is CAWKRTGTSGIDTQYF. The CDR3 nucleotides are TGTGCCTGGAAAAGAACCGGGACTAGCGGGATAGATACGCAGTATTTT.

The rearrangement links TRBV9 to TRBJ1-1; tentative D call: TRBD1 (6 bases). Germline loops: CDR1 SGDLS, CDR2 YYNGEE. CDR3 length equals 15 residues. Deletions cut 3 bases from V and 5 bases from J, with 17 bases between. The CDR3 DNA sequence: TGTGCCAGCAGCGGAACGGGGGGCTCGGGAACTGAAGCTTTCTTT. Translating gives CASSGTGGSGTEAFF.

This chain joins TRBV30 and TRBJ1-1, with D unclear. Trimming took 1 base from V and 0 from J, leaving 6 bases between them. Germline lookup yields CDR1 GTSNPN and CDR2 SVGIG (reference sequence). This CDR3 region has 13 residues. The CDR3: CAWSEQMNTEAFF. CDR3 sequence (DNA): TGTGCCTGGAGTGAACAAATGAACACTGAAGCTTTCTTT.

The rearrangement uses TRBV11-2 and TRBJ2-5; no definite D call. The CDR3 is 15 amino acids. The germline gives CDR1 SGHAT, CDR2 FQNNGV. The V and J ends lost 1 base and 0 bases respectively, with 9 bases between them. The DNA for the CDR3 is TGTGCCAGCAGCTTAGGCAGCCTGTACCAAGAGACCCAGTACTTC. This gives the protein CASSLGSLYQETQYF.

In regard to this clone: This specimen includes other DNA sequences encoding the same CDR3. CDR3 region: CASSPPGSGEQFF. CDR3 DNA: TGTGCCAGCTCACCACCGGGCAGTGGTGAGCAGTTCTTC. The chain links TRBV18 to TRBJ2-1; D ambiguous. The CDR3 runs 13 residues. CDR1 is KGHSH and CDR2 is LQKENI in the germline V gene. V dropped 0 bases and J dropped 9 bases, with 9 bases sitting between them. The full variable domain, in which reference TRBV18 and TRBJ2-1 provide the parts outside the CDR3, is NAGVMQNPRHLVRRRGQEARLRCSPMKGHSHVYWYRQLPEEGLKFMVYLQKENIIDESGMPKERFSAEFPKEGPSILRIQQVVRGDSAAYFCASSPPGSGEQFFGPGTRLTVL.